Listed here are 5 T cell receptor beta chains from one sample, sequenced in a study of long-term antiretroviral therapy in people with HIV. With survey level as its setting, the immunoSEQ assay was v3.0. The protocol was immunoSEQ multiplex PCR, while the TCRdb copy is restricted to in-frame clones and leaves out a portion. The sample lists about 18,000 clones; around 80% were seen once. The sample was unsorted PBMCs, taken at the start of antiretroviral therapy, before treatment. All receptors derive from a woman between 40 and 55 years old with HIV.

The genes are TRBV6-1 and TRBJ1-6; 8 positions agree with TRBD1. This CDR3 comprises 16 residues. CDR1 and CDR2 from the germline V gene are MNHNS and SASEGT. V dropped 3 bases and J dropped 7; count of bases not matched to a gene: 8. The CDR3 bases are TGTGCCAGCAGTGATTTTGCAGGGGGCTCGAATTCACCCCTCCACTTT. This sequence encodes CASSDFAGGSNSPLHF.

In DNA, the CDR3 is TGTGCCAGCAGCCCGCCCGGGACAGGTGGTGGAAACACCATATATTTT. Its protein is CASSPPGTGGGNTIYF. The V and J genes are TRBV7-2 and TRBJ1-3; 8 nucleotides agree with TRBD1. V was clipped by 5 bases and J by 3 bases; unmatched bases: 9. This CDR3 region has 16 residues. CDR1 and CDR2 from the germline V gene are SGHTA and FQGNSA.

The rearrangement links TRBV5-1 to TRBJ1-1; tentatively, D is TRBD1 (5 bases). Trimming cost V 4 bases and J 1 base, with 11 bases left between them. This CDR3 comprises 14 residues. The V gene's germline CDR1 is SGHRS and CDR2 YFSETQ. The CDR3 nucleotides read TGCGCCAGCAGCACTCAGGGAGGGAACACTGAAGCTTTCTTT. It translates to CASSTQGGNTEAFF.

V usage is TRBV23-1 and J usage is TRBJ2-1, with TRBD2 matching 7 bases. TRBV23-1 is given ORF status, its function remaining uncertain. The CDR3 is made up of 14 amino acids. V was clipped by 8 bases and J by 2 bases; unmatched bases: 6. The CDR3 loop is CASGYGGAYNEQFF. The CDR3 nucleotides read TGCGCCAGCGGGTATGGGGGGGCCTACAATGAGCAGTTCTTC.

The V call is TRBV4-2, the J call TRBJ2-2; D gene unclear. This CDR3 comprises 16 residues. In germline, CDR1 is LGHNA, CDR2 YNFKEQ. With 4 bases removed from V and 4 bases from J, the gap between germline ends came to 16 bases. In nucleotides, the CDR3 is TGTGCCAGCAGCCTAGAGACTTCGAGGATCACCGGGGAGCTGTTTTTT. This sequence encodes CASSLETSRITGELFF.